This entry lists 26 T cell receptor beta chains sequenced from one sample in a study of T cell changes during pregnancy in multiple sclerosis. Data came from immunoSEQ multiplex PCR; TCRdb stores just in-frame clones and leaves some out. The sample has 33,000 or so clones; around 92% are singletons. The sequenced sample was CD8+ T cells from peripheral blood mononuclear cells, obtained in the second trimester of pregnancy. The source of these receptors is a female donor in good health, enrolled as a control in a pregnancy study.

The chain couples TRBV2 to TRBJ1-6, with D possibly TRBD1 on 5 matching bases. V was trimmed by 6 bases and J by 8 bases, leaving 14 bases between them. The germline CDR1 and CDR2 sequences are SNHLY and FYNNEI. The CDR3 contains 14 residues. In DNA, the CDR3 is TGTGCCAGCAGAGCCCCAGGGAGGGATTCACCCCTCCACTTT. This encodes CASRAPGRDSPLHF.

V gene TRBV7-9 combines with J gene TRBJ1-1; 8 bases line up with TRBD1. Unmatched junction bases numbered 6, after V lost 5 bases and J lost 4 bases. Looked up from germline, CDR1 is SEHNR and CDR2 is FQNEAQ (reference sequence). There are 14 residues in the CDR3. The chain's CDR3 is CASSPGQGSTEAFF. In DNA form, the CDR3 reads TGTGCCAGCAGCCCTGGACAGGGCTCCACTGAAGCTTTCTTT.

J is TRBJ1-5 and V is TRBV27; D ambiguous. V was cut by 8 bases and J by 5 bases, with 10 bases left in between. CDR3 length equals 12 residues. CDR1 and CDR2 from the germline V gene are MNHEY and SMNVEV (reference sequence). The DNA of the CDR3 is TGTGCCAGCGGACTTTTGGATCAGCCCCAGCATTTT. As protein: CASGLLDQPQHF.

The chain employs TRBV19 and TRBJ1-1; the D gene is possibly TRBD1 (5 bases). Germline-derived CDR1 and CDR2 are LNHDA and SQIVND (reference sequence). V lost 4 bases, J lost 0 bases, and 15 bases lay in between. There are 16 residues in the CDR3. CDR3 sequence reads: CASSTGTDFMNTEAFF. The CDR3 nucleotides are TGTGCCAGTAGTACCGGGACTGACTTCATGAACACTGAAGCTTTCTTT.

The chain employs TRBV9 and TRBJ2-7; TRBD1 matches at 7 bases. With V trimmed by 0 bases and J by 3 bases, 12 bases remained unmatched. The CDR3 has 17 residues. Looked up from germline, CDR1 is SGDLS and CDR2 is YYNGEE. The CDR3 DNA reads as TGTGCCAGCAGCGTAGGAGATGTCGCGAGACAGGGCTACGAGCAGTACTTC. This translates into CASSVGDVARQGYEQYF.

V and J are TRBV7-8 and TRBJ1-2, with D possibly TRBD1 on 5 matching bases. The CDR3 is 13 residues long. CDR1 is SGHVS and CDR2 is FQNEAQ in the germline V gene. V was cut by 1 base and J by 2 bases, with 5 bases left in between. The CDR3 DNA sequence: TGTGCCAGCAGCTTAGAGGGGAACTATGGCTACACCTTC. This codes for CASSLEGNYGYTF.

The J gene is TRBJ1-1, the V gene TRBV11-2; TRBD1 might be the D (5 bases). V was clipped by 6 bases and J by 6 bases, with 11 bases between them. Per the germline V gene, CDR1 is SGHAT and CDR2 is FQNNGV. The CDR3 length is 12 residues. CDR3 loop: CASRLDTPEAFF. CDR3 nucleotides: TGTGCCAGCAGGCTGGACACCCCTGAAGCTTTCTTT.

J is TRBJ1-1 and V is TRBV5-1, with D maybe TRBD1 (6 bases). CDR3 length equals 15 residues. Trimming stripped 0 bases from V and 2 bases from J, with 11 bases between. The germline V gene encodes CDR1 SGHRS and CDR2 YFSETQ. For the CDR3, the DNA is TGCGCCAGCAGCTTGGAGGCAGGGGCTAACACTGAAGCTTTCTTT. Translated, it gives CASSLEAGANTEAFF.

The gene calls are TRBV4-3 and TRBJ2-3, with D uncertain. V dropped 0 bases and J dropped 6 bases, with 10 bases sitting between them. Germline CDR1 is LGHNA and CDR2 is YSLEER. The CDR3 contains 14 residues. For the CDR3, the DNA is TGCGCCAGCAGCCAAGATTCAGAAACGGATACGCAGTATTTT. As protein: CASSQDSETDTQYF.

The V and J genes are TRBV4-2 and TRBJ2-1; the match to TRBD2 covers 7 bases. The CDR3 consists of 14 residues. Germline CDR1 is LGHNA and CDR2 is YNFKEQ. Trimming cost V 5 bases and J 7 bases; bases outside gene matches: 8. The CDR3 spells CASSLVAGENEQFF. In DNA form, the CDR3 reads TGTGCCAGCAGCTTGGTGGCGGGGGAGAATGAGCAGTTCTTC.

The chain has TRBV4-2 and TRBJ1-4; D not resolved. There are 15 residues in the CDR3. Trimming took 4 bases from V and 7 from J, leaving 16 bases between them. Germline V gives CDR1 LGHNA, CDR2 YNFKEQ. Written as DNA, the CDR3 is TGTGCCAGCAGCCTTTGTACGGCCGGGAGTGAAAAACTGTTTTTT. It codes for CASSLCTAGSEKLFF.

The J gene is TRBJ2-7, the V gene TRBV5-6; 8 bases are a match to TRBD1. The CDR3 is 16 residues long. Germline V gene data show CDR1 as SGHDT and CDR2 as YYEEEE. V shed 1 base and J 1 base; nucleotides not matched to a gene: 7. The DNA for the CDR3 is TGTGCCAGCAGCTTGCTCCGACAGGGGTTTTCCTACGAGCAGTACTTC. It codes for CASSLLRQGFSYEQYF.

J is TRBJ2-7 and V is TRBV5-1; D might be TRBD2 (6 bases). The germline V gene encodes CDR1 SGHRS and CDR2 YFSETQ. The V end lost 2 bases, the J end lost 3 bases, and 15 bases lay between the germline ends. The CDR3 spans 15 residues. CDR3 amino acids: CASSFEGGKRYEQYF. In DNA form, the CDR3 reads TGCGCCAGCAGCTTCGAAGGAGGGAAGCGCTACGAGCAGTACTTC.

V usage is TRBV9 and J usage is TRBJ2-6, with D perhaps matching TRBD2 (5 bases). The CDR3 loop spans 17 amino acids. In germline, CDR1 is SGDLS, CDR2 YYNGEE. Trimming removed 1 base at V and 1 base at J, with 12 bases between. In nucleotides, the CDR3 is TGTGCCAGCAGCGTAATGGACTCCCCGTCTGGGGCCAACGTCCTGACTTTC. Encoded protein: CASSVMDSPSGANVLTF.

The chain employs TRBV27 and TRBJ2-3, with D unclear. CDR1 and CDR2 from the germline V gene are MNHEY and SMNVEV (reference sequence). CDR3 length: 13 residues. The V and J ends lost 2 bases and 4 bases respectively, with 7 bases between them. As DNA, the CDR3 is TGTGCCAGCAGTTTACCCATGTCAGATACGCAGTATTTT. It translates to CASSLPMSDTQYF.

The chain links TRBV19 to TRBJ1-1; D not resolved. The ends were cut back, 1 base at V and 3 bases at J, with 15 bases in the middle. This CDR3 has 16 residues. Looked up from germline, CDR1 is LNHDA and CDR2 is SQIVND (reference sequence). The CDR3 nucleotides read TGTGCCAGTAGTATAGTGGCCATCGGGGAAGACACTGAAGCTTTCTTT. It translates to CASSIVAIGEDTEAFF.

The CDR3 DNA reads as TGTGCCAGCAGCCCTACCGGGACAGGGTTTTCAAATGAGCAGTTCTTC. It specifies CASSPTGTGFSNEQFF. The chain employs TRBV4-2 and TRBJ2-1; 9 bases line up with TRBD1. Per the germline V gene, CDR1 is LGHNA and CDR2 is YNFKEQ. Trimming took 4 bases from V and 7 from J; bases not matched to a gene: 11. This CDR3 spans 16 amino acids.

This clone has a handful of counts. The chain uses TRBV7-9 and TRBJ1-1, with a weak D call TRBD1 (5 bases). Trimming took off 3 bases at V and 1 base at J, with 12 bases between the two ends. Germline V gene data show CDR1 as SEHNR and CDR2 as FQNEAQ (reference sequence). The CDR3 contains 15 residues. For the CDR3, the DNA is TGTGCCAGCAGCTTCCCGCTAGACAGGAACACTGAAGCTTTCTTT. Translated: CASSFPLDRNTEAFF.

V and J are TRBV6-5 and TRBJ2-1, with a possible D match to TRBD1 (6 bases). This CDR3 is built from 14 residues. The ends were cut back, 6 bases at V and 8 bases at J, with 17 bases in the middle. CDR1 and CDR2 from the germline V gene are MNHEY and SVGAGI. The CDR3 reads CASSARGHIHEQFF. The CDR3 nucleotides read TGTGCCAGCAGCGCACGGGGACATATCCATGAGCAGTTCTTC.

The CDR3 bases are TGTGCCAGCAGTGGGCCGGGACAGGGAGTTTCCTACGAGCAGTACTTC. Its protein is CASSGPGQGVSYEQYF. V is TRBV27 and J is TRBJ2-7; 9 bases match TRBD1. V was clipped by 5 bases and J by 1 base; unmatched bases: 9. CDR1 is MNHEY, CDR2 SMNVEV, per germline (reference sequence). The CDR3 loop spans 16 amino acids.

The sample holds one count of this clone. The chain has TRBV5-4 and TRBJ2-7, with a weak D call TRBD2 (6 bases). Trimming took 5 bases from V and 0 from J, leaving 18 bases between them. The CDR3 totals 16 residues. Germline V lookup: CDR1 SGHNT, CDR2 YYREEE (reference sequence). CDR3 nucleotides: TGTGCCAGCAGTACCAAGTATGGGGGGATCTCCTACGAGCAGTACTTC. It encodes CASSTKYGGISYEQYF. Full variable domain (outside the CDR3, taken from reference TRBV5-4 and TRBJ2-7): ETGVTQSPTHLIKTRGQQVTLRCSSQSGHNTVSWYQQALGQGPQFIFQYYREEENGRGNFPPRFSGLQFPNYSSELNVNALELDDSALYLCASSTKYGGISYEQYFGPGTRLTVT.

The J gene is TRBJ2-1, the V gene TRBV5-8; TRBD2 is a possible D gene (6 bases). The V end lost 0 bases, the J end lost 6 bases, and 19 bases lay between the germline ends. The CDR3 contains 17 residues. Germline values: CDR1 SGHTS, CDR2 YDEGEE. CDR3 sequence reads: CASSLEGLAGPSNEQFF. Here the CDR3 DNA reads TGTGCCAGCAGCTTGGAGGGCTTGGCGGGGCCTTCCAATGAGCAGTTCTTC.

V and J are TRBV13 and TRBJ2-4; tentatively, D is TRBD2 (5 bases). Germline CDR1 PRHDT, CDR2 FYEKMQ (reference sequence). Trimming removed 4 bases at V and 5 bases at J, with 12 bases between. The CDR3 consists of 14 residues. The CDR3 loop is CASSSARRENIQYF. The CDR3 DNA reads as TGTGCCAGCAGCTCCGCTCGGCGGGAAAACATTCAGTACTTC.

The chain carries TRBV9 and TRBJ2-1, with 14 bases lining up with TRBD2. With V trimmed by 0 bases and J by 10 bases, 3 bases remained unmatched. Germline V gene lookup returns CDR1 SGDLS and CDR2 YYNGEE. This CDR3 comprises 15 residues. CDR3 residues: CASSVEGLAGAEQFF. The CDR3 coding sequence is TGTGCCAGCAGCGTAGAGGGACTAGCGGGGGCGGAGCAGTTCTTC.

The CDR3 reads CASSEPTEANEQFF. The CDR3 bases are TGTGCCAGCAGTGAACCGACGGAGGCCAATGAGCAGTTCTTC. The chain carries TRBV25-1 and TRBJ2-1, with a possible D match to TRBD2 (5 bases). The germline V gene has CDR1 MGHDK and CDR2 SYGVNS. Trimming stripped 2 bases from V and 6 bases from J, with 11 bases between. The length of the CDR3 is 14 residues. The variable domain in full, completed from reference TRBV25-1 and TRBJ2-1, reads EADIYQTPRYLVIGTGKKITLECSQTMGHDKMYWYQQDPGMELHLIHYSYGVNSTEKGDLSSESTVSRIRTEHFPLTLESARPSHTSQYLCASSEPTEANEQFFGPGTRLTVL.

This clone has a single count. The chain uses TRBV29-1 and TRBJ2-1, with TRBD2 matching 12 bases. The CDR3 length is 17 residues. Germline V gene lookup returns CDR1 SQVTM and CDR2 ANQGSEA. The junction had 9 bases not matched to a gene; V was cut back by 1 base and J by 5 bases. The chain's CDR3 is CSVEVTSGGRVNNEQFF. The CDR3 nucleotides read TGCAGCGTTGAAGTCACTAGCGGGGGGAGAGTTAACAATGAGCAGTTCTTC.